The following is a T cell receptor beta chain sequence with its context. These data are taken from a study of blood T cell repertoires in COVID-19. Background on the study: COVID-19 samples from acute and convalescent phases originated in the United States, Italy and Spain.

From germline, CDR1 is LNHDA and CDR2 SQIVND (reference sequence). The junction had 10 bases not matched to a gene; V was cut back by 6 bases and J by 6 bases. The CDR3 covers 14 residues. Sequenced by immunoSEQ multiplex PCR; TCRdb stores in-frame clones only, minus some. The sample has about 250,000 clones, around 88% seen once; the top ten hold around 6.3%. The receptor was derived from a woman younger than 45 with COVID-19, enrolled during active disease. The sample consisted of peripheral blood. The chain links TRBV19 to TRBJ2-5; TRBD2 matches 7 bases. The chain's CDR3 is CASSPPGGKKTQYF. CDR3 nucleotide sequence: TGTGCCAGTAGCCCCCCCGGGGGGAAAAAGACCCAGTACTTC.